These T cell receptor beta chains were read from a single sample in a study of stem cell transplantation in POMP-related autoinflammatory disease. Sequenced by immunoSEQ multiplex PCR; TCRdb stores in-frame clones only, minus some. The sample consists of some 9,900 clones, 79% of them appearing once. The source was CD4+ T cells from PBMCs, collected after stem cell transplantation. These receptors originate from a human patient with POMP-related autoinflammation and immune dysregulation (PRAID). The graft donor may have contributed some T cells. CDR3s leave out the opening cysteine and the closing phenylalanine or tryptophan. Each record gives: J gene, V gene, CDR3 protein.

j_gene: TRBJ2-3
v_gene: TRBV3-1/TRBV3-2
CDR3aa: ASSQDTLAGRTPNTDTQY

j_gene: TRBJ2-3
v_gene: TRBV7-9
CDR3aa: ASSPLKGLVHDTQY

j_gene: TRBJ1-5
v_gene: TRBV11-2
CDR3aa: ASSHYVGHSNQPQH

j_gene: TRBJ2-5
v_gene: TRBV7-2
CDR3aa: ASSSQETQY

j_gene: TRBJ2-6
v_gene: TRBV4-2
CDR3aa: ASSQGLAGASGLIGSGANVLT

j_gene: TRBJ2-7
v_gene: TRBV2
CDR3aa: ASSGSYEQY

j_gene: TRBJ1-6
v_gene: TRBV12-3/TRBV12-4
CDR3aa: ASSKQGSPLH

j_gene: TRBJ1-1
v_gene: TRBV30
CDR3aa: ARTPGPATEAF

j_gene: TRBJ2-7
v_gene: TRBV19
CDR3aa: ASSFTGTGGQSQY

j_gene: TRBJ1-1
v_gene: TRBV7-9
CDR3aa: ASSQKGEGLAF

j_gene: TRBJ1-2
v_gene: TRBV7-9
CDR3aa: ASSPQQGADYGYT

j_gene: TRBJ1-6
v_gene: TRBV4-2
CDR3aa: ASSQEKGYNSPLH

j_gene: TRBJ2-7
v_gene: TRBV3-1/TRBV3-2
CDR3aa: ASSRLSYEQY

j_gene: TRBJ1-6
v_gene: TRBV6-5
CDR3aa: ASSYSGGFENSPLH

j_gene: TRBJ2-3
v_gene: TRBV28
CDR3aa: ASTSGRWADTQY

j_gene: TRBJ1-3
v_gene: TRBV6-5
CDR3aa: ASSYSTQGSGNTIY

j_gene: TRBJ1-6
v_gene: TRBV30
CDR3aa: AWGDVYNSPLH

j_gene: TRBJ1-1
v_gene: TRBV18
CDR3aa: ASSPSGGGTEAF

j_gene: TRBJ1-1
v_gene: TRBV11-2
CDR3aa: ASSEGRREQRTEAF

j_gene: TRBJ2-3
v_gene: TRBV18
CDR3aa: ASYPGLAWDTQY

j_gene: TRBJ2-5
v_gene: TRBV19
CDR3aa: ASSIGTQETQY

j_gene: TRBJ2-5
v_gene: TRBV30
CDR3aa: AWSERETQY

j_gene: TRBJ1-1
v_gene: TRBV6-5
CDR3aa: ASSLGTEAF

j_gene: TRBJ2-3
v_gene: TRBV6-2/TRBV6-3
CDR3aa: ASSYSLTSATDTQY

j_gene: TRBJ1-3
v_gene: TRBV6-6
CDR3aa: AHSPGNTIY

j_gene: TRBJ1-1
v_gene: TRBV13
CDR3aa: ASSNRVSGTEAF

j_gene: TRBJ2-2
v_gene: TRBV14
CDR3aa: ASSLWGRGANTGELF

j_gene: TRBJ2-5
v_gene: TRBV14
CDR3aa: ASSQGASGDAGETQY

j_gene: TRBJ2-1
v_gene: TRBV5-1
CDR3aa: ASTPGGPYNEQF

j_gene: TRBJ2-5
v_gene: TRBV27
CDR3aa: ASSLRDSGGGTQY

j_gene: TRBJ1-5
v_gene: TRBV6-5
CDR3aa: ASRNRDESNQPQH

j_gene: TRBJ2-1
v_gene: TRBV10-3
CDR3aa: AIIRTHPGTSANNEQF

j_gene: TRBJ1-1
v_gene: TRBV12-3/TRBV12-4
CDR3aa: ASSLWGDTEAF

j_gene: TRBJ2-7
v_gene: TRBV5-4
CDR3aa: ASSLAVGSRNEQY

j_gene: TRBJ1-4
v_gene: TRBV28
CDR3aa: ASRDRSEKLF

j_gene: TRBJ2-7
v_gene: TRBV7-9
CDR3aa: ASSFRAATIGEQY

j_gene: TRBJ2-3
v_gene: TRBV5-4
CDR3aa: ASSSLAGLLDTQY

j_gene: TRBJ2-3
v_gene: TRBV5-1
CDR3aa: ASSLRAGDSDTQY

j_gene: TRBJ2-1
v_gene: TRBV15
CDR3aa: ATSRDRSTSGIRNEQF

j_gene: TRBJ1-4
v_gene: TRBV14
CDR3aa: ASSRQQGQWGEKLF

j_gene: TRBJ2-1
v_gene: TRBV5-5
CDR3aa: ASSFLAGGENEQF

j_gene: TRBJ2-7
v_gene: TRBV29-1
CDR3aa: SSEDSGRRSIEQY

j_gene: TRBJ2-5
v_gene: TRBV3-1/TRBV3-2
CDR3aa: ASSQATPQAGFQETQY

j_gene: TRBJ1-3
v_gene: TRBV12-5
CDR3aa: ASGLGVSSGNTIY